These 20 T cell receptor beta chains were all obtained from the same sample, sequenced in a study of T cells in women clearing cervical HPV infection. Sequencing was performed with immunoSEQ multiplex PCR; in TCRdb, only in-frame clones are kept and a portion is missing. The table lists around 31,000 clones, with 4.3% in the top ten. The sequenced sample consisted of blood buffy coat. These TCRs come from a woman between 18 and 69 years old with a cervical HPV16 infection that either progressed to CIN3+ or cleared (not recorded which).

The part of the CDR3 DNA that was read is TGTGCCAGTAGTGCCCGACAGGGTCTGAGCACTGAA. The encoded protein is CASSARQGLSTE. The full-length CDR3 reads as CASSARQGLSTEAFF. The J gene is TRBJ1-1, the V gene TRBV19; 7 nucleotides align to TRBD1. The read stops 3 residues short of the end of the CDR3; the missing end is completed from the germline J gene. This CDR3 contains 15 residues. The V gene's germline CDR1 is LNHDA and CDR2 SQIVND (reference sequence). The V and J ends lost 5 bases and 4 bases, in that order; junction bases with no gene match: 10.

Notes on this clone: The CDR3 end lies 3 residues beyond the end of the read and is filled in from the germline J gene. This chain connects TRBV30 to TRBJ2-2, with TRBD1 identical over 8 bases. The germline V gene encodes CDR1 GTSNPN and CDR2 SVGIG (reference sequence). The CDR3 length is 17 residues. The CDR3 spells CAWRQTGVYSGANVLFF. CDR3 DNA, as far as it was read: TGTGCCTGGCGCCAGACAGGGGTATACTCTGGGGCCAACGTG.

With regard to this clone: The CDR3 end is not reached by the read, which stops 3 residues before it; the germline J gene fills it in. The V gene is TRBV5-1, the J gene TRBJ2-2; TRBD1 agrees at 7 bases. The ends lost 4 bases at V and 6 bases at J; junction bases unmatched: 12. CDR1 and CDR2 from the germline V gene are SGHRS and YFSETQ. This CDR3 has 16 amino acids. The CDR3 DNA, read in part, is TGCGCCAGCAGCCGGGACGAGGGGGCAGGAGCCGGGGAG. Translated: CASSRDEGAGAGE. The whole CDR3 protein reads CASSRDEGAGAGELFF.

Remarks on this clone: The read ends 3 residues shy of where the CDR3 ends; the end is completed using the germline J gene. The rearrangement joins TRBV7-9 to TRBJ1-2, with D uncertain. The CDR3 has 12 residues. CDR1 is SEHNR, CDR2 FQNEAQ, per germline (reference sequence). CDR3 DNA (partial): TGTGCCAGCAGCCAGTTCACAGATACC. As protein: CASSQFTDT. In full, the CDR3 is CASSQFTDTYTF.

Details on this clone: The CDR3 goes on 3 residues after the read ends, and that part is filled in from the germline J gene. J is TRBJ2-4 and V is TRBV18; 8 bases are shared with TRBD1. The germline gives CDR1 KGHSH, CDR2 LQKENI. V shed 3 bases and J 2 bases; nucleotides not matched to a gene: 6. The CDR3 contains 16 residues. The CDR3 reads CASSPQTGATKNIQYF. CDR3 DNA (partial): TGTGCCAGCTCACCTCAGACAGGGGCGACCAAAAACATT.

CDR3 amino acids: CASSQYTGDDYTF. CDR3 bases read: TGTGCCAGCAGTCAATATACAGGGGACGAC. The V gene is TRBV6-2 or TRBV6-3, the J gene TRBJ1-2, with TRBD1 identical over 7 bases. The CDR3 end lies 3 residues beyond the end of the read and is filled in from the germline J gene. This CDR3 contains 13 residues. CDR1 MNHEY and CDR2 SVGEGT come from the germline V gene.

Turning to this clone: The read ends 3 residues before the CDR3 terminus; that terminus is restored from the germline J gene. The V call is TRBV20-1, the J call TRBJ1-5; 7 bases map to TRBD1. Trimming at V came to 0 bases and at J to 6 bases, leaving 2 bases not matched to a gene. Germline-derived CDR1 and CDR2 are DFQATT and SNEGSKA (reference sequence). CDR3 size: 13 residues. CDR3 sequence reads: CSARDYRGQPQHF. The sequenced part of the CDR3 DNA is TGCAGTGCTAGAGATTACAGGGGTCAGCCC.

On this clone: The read terminates 3 residues ahead of where the CDR3 ends, so the germline J gene completes it. The V call is TRBV13, the J call TRBJ1-1; TRBD1 aligns across 8 bases. The J segment lost 7 bases and the V segment lost 7 bases, leaving 20 bases of the junction unmatched. This CDR3 region has 17 residues. Germline CDR1 and CDR2: PRHDT and FYEKMQ (reference sequence). The CDR3 bases that were read are TGTGCCAGCACCTTCATCGGAACAACAGGGGGTCTATTTGAA. Its translation: CASTFIGTTGGLFE. In full, the CDR3 reads CASTFIGTTGGLFEAFF.

To note about this clone: The read terminates 3 residues ahead of where the CDR3 ends, so the germline J gene completes it. This sequence joins TRBV30 and TRBJ1-5, with D perhaps TRBD1 (6 bases). Trimming left V 1 base short and J 1 base short, with 20 bases between. Per the germline V gene, CDR1 is GTSNPN and CDR2 is SVGIG (reference sequence). This CDR3 has 18 residues. The DNA read from the CDR3 is TGTGCCTGGAGTGCCGACAGGTCTAACTTGGGGAGCAATCAGCCC. Its translation is CAWSADRSNLGSNQP. Given in full, the CDR3 is CAWSADRSNLGSNQPQHF.

The CDR3 region is CAWSVAGGYSNQPQYF. CDR3 DNA, as far as it was read: TGTGCCTGGAGTGTAGCGGGGGGCTATAGCAATCAGCCG. The V gene is TRBV30, the J gene TRBJ2-3; 9 nucleotides align to TRBD2. The read is 3 residues too short to cover the CDR3 end, so that end is filled in from the germline J gene. The CDR3 sequence is 16 residues long. Germline-derived CDR1 and CDR2 are GTSNPN and SVGIG (reference sequence). The full variable domain, its missing parts supplied by reference TRBV30 and TRBJ2-3, is SQTIHQWPATLVQPVGSPLSLECTVEGTSNPNLYWYRQAAGRGLQLLFYSVGIGQISSEVPQNLSASRPQDRQFILSSKKLLLSDSGFYLCAWSVAGGYSNQPQYFGPGTRLTVL.

CDR3 sequence: CASSLASGGQGGYTF. The covered CDR3 bases are TGTGCCAGCAGTTTAGCAAGCGGGGGCCAAGGAGGC. The chain employs TRBV12-3 or TRBV12-4 and TRBJ1-2, with a possible D match to TRBD1 (6 bases). The CDR3 end is not reached by the read, which stops 3 residues before it; the germline J gene fills it in. There are 15 residues in the CDR3.

On this clone: Coverage ceases 3 residues before the CDR3 finishes, and the germline J gene fills in the end. The rearrangement joins TRBV18 to TRBJ2-5; D is perhaps TRBD1 (6 bases). The germline V gene has CDR1 KGHSH and CDR2 LQKENI. The CDR3 has 15 residues. Trimming took off 3 bases at V and 0 bases at J, with 11 bases between the two ends. The DNA read from the CDR3 is TGTGCCAGCTCACCTGAGGGGGAACACCAAGAGACC. It is translated as CASSPEGEHQET. The full CDR3 protein is CASSPEGEHQETQYF.

Comment on this clone: The read is 3 residues too short to cover the CDR3 end, so that end is filled in from the germline J gene. The genes are TRBV29-1 and TRBJ1-1; 7 positions agree with TRBD1. Germline V CDR1 and CDR2: SQVTM, ANQGSEA. There are 13 residues in the CDR3. The V gene end was trimmed by 6 bases and the J gene end by 2 bases; junction bases not matched to a gene: 6. CDR3: CSVNRDRNTEAFF. The sequenced part of the CDR3 DNA is TGCAGCGTCAACCGGGACAGAAACACTGAA.

CDR3 sequence: CSVTLLTGELFF. CDR3 bases read: TGCAGCGTTACCCTACTAACCGGGGAG. The chain is built from TRBV29-1 and TRBJ2-2; D uncertain. The CDR3 extends 3 residues past the end of the read, so its final part is completed from the germline J gene. Between the trimmed V and J ends, which lost 5 bases and 5 bases, there was a span of 9 bases. This CDR3 contains 12 residues. CDR1 is SQVTM, CDR2 ANQGSEA, per germline.

About this clone itself: Read data end 3 residues before the CDR3 end; the end is taken from the germline J gene. The V call is TRBV20-1, the J call TRBJ2-7, with D tentatively TRBD1 (6 bases). The CDR3 is 13 residues long. Germline CDR1 is DFQATT and CDR2 is SNEGSKA (reference sequence). Trimming removed 3 bases from V and 2 bases from J, with 11 bases in between. CDR3 DNA, as far as it was read: TGCAGTGCTAGTACAGGGCCGACCTACGAG. Protein product: CSASTGPTYE. The CDR3 in its entirety is CSASTGPTYEQYF.

In regard to this clone: The read finishes 3 residues shy of the CDR3 end, and the germline J gene is used to complete it. This sequence joins TRBV6-2 or TRBV6-3 and TRBJ1-1; 8 nucleotides align to TRBD1. From germline, CDR1 is MNHEY and CDR2 SVGEGT. This CDR3 has 12 amino acids. Trimming cost V 6 bases and J 7 bases; bases outside gene matches: 4. The covered CDR3 bases are TGTGCCAGCAGCAGACAGGGGAATGAA. Translated: CASSRQGNE. The whole CDR3 reads CASSRQGNEAFF.

About this clone itself: With the read ending 3 residues before the CDR3 end, the germline J gene is used to fill in that end. V gene TRBV2 combines with J gene TRBJ1-2; D is perhaps TRBD1 (6 bases). V was trimmed by 7 bases and J by 7 bases, leaving 13 bases between them. This CDR3 has 12 residues. The germline V gene encodes CDR1 SNHLY and CDR2 FYNNEI. The CDR3 region is CASKGQTVGYTF. The covered CDR3 bases are TGTGCCAGCAAAGGACAGACCGTTGGC.

Notes on this clone: The read ends 3 residues shy of where the CDR3 ends; the end is completed using the germline J gene. V usage is TRBV5-4 and J usage is TRBJ2-3; possible D gene TRBD1, 5 bases. CDR1 and CDR2 from the germline V gene are SGHNT and YYREEE (reference sequence). The V end was cut by 0 bases, the J end by 6 bases, with 14 bases between. This CDR3 comprises 15 residues. CDR3 in amino acids: CASSLVGPPGDTQYF. Incomplete CDR3 DNA: TGTGCCAGCAGCTTGGTAGGCCCCCCAGGGGATACG.

Worth noting for this clone: The read stops 3 residues short of the end of the CDR3; the missing end is completed from the germline J gene. The J gene is TRBJ1-2, the V gene TRBV12-3 or TRBV12-4; 7 bases line up with TRBD1. Trimming cost V 4 bases and J 5 bases; bases outside gene matches: 10. The CDR3 totals 15 residues. The sequenced part of the CDR3 DNA is TGTGCCAGCAGTTCGCCGAGGACAGGAGAATATGGC. Translating it yields CASSSPRTGEYG. The complete CDR3 reads CASSSPRTGEYGYTF.

About this clone itself: The read finishes 3 residues shy of the CDR3 end, and the germline J gene is used to complete it. This chain uses TRBV20-1 with TRBJ1-2; D remains ambiguous. There are 14 residues in the CDR3. Germline values: CDR1 DFQATT, CDR2 SNEGSKA (reference sequence). The sequenced CDR3 bases are TGCAGTGCCAAGCGGCAAACTTCTTACAATGAC. Translation gives CSAKRQTSYND. The CDR3 reads in full as CSAKRQTSYNDYTF.